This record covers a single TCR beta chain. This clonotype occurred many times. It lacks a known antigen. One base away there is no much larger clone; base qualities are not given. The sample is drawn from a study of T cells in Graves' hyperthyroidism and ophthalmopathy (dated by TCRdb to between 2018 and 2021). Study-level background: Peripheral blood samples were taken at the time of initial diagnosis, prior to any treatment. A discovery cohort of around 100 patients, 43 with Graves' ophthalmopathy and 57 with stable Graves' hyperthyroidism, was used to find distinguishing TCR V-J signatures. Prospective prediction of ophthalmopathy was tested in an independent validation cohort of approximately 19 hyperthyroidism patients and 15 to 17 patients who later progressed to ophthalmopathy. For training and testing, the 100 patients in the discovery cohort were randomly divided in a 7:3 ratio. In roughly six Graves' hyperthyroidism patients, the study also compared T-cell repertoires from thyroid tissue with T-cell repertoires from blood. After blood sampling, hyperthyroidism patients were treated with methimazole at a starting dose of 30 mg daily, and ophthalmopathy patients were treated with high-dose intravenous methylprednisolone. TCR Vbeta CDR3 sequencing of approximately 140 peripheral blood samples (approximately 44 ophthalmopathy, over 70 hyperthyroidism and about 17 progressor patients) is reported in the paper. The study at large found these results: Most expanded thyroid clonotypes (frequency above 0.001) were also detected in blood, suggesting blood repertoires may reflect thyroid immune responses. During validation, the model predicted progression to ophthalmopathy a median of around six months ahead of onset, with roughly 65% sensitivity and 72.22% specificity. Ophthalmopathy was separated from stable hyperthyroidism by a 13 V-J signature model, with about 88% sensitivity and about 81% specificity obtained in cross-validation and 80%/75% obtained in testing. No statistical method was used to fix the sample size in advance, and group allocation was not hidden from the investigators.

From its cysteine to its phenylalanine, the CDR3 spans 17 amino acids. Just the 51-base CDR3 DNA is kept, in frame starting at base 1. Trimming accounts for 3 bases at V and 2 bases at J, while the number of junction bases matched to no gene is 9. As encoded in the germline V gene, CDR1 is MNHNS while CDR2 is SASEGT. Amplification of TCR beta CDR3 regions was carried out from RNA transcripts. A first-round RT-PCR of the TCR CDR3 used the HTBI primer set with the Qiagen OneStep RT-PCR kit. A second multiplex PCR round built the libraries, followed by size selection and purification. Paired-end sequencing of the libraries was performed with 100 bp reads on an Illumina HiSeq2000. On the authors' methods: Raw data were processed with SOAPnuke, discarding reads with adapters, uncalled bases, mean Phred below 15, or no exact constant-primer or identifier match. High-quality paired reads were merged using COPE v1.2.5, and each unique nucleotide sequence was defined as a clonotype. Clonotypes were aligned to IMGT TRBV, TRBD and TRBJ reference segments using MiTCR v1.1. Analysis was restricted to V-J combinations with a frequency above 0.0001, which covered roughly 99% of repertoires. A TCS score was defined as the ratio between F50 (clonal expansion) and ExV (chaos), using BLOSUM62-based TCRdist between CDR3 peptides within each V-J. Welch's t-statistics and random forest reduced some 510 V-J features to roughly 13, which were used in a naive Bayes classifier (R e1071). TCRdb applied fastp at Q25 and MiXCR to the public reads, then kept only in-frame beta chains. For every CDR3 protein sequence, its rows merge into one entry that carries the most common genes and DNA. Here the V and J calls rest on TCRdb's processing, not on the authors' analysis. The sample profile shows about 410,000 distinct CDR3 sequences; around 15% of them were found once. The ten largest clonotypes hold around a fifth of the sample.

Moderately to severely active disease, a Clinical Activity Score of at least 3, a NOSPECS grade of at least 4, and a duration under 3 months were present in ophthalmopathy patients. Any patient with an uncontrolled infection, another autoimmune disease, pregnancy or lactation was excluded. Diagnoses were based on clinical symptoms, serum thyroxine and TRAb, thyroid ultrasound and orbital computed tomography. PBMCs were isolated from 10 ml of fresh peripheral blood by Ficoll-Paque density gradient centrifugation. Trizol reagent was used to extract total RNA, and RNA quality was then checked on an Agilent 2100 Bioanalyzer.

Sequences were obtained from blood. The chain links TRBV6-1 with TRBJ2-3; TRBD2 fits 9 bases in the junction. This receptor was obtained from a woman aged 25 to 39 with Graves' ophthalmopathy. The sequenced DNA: TGTGCCAGCAGTGATGGGACTAGCCTTAAGTACACAGATACGCAGTATTTT. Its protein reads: CASSDGTSLKYTDTQYF.